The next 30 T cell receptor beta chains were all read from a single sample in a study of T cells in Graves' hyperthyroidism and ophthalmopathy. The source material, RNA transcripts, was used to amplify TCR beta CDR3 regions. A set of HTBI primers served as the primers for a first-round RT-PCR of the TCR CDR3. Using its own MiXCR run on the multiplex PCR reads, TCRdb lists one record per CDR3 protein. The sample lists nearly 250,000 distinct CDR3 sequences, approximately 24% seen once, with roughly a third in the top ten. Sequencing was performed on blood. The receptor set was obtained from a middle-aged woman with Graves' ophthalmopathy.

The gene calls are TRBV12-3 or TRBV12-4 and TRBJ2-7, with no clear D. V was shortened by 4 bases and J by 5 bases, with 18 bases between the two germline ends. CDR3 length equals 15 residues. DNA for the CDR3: TGTGCCAGCAGTTCTTCACAGAATCAACGACACGAGCAGTACTTC. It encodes CASSSSQNQRHEQYF.

DNA of the CDR3: TGTGCCAGCAACCGTGGGAGGATTACTGAAGCTTTCTTT. Translating it yields CASNRGRITEAFF. The J gene is TRBJ1-1, the V gene TRBV6-2 or TRBV6-3; D is unclear. Trimming left V 7 bases short and J 5 bases short, with 14 bases between. The CDR3 is 13 residues long. From germline, CDR1 is MNHEY and CDR2 SVGEGT.

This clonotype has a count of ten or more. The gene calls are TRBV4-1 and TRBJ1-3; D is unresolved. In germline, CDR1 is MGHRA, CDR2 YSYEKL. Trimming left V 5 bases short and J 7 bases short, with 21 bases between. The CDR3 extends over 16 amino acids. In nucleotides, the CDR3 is TGCGCCAGCAGCGCCCAATTACGACAACCGAGTAACACCATATATTTT. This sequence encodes CASSAQLRQPSNTIYF.

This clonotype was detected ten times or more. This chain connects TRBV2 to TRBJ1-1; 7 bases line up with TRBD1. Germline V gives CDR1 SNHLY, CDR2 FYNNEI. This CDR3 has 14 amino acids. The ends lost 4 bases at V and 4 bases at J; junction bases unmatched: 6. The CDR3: CASSGQGGRTEAFF. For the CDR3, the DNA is TGTGCCAGCAGTGGTCAAGGGGGCCGCACTGAAGCTTTCTTT.

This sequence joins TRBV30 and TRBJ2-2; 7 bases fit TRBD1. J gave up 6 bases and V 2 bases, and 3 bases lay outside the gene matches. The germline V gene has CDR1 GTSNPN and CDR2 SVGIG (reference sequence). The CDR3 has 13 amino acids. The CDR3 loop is CAWSLTGAGELFF. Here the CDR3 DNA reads TGTGCCTGGAGTCTAACAGGGGCCGGGGAGCTGTTTTTT.

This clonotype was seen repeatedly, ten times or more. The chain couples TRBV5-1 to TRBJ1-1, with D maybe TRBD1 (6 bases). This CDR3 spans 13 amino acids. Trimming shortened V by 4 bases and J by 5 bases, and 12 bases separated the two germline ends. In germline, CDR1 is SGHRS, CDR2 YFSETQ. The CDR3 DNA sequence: TGCGCCAGCAGCCTAACAGGGCCAACTGAAGCTTTCTTT. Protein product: CASSLTGPTEAFF.

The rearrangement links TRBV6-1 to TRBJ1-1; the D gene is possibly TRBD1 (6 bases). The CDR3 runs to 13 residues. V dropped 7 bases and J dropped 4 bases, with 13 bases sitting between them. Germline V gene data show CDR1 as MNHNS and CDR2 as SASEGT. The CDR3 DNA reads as TGTGCCAGCATCTCGGACAGAACCACTGAAGCTTTCTTT. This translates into CASISDRTTEAFF.

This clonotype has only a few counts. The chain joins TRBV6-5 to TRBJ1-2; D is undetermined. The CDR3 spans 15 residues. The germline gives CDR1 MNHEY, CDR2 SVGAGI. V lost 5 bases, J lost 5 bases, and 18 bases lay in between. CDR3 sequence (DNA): TGTGCCAGCAGTCACGATAATGGCCTCGCTTATGGCTACACCTTC. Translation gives CASSHDNGLAYGYTF.

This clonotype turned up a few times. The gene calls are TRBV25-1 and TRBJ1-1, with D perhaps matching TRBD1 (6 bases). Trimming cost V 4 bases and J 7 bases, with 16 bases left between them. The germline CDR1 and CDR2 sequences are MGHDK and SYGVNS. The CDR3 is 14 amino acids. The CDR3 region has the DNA TGTGCCAGCAGTGCTCCGGGGGACATGGGTGAAGCTTTCTTT. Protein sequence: CASSAPGDMGEAFF.

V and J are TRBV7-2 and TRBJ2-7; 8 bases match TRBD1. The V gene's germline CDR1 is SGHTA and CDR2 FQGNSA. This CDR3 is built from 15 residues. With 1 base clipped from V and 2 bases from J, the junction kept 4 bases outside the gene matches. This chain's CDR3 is CASSLGGQATYEQYF. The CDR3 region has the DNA TGTGCCAGCAGCTTAGGGGGACAGGCAACCTACGAGCAGTACTTC.

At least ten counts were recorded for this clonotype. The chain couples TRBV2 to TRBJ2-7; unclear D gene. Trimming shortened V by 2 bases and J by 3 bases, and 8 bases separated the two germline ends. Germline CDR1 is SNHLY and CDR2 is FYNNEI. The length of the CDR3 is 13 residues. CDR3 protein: CASSERKGYEQYF. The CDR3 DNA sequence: TGTGCCAGCAGTGAACGGAAGGGCTACGAGCAGTACTTC.

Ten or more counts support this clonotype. DNA of the CDR3: TGCAGCGTTGAAGATCCGCTAGCGGGACCGGGGGAGCAGTACTTC. Its protein is CSVEDPLAGPGEQYF. J is TRBJ2-7 and V is TRBV29-1, with 9 bases lining up with TRBD2. The trim removed 0 bases at V and 7 bases at J, leaving 10 bases unmatched. CDR1 and CDR2 (germline): SQVTM, ANQGSEA. This CDR3 spans 15 amino acids.

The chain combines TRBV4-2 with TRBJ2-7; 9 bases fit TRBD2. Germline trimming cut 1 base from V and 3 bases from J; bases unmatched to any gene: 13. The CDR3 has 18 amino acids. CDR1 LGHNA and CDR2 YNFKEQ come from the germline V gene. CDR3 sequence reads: CASSQAVSSGIFRYEQYF. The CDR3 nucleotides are TGTGCCAGCAGCCAAGCTGTGTCTAGCGGGATATTTCGCTACGAGCAGTACTTC.

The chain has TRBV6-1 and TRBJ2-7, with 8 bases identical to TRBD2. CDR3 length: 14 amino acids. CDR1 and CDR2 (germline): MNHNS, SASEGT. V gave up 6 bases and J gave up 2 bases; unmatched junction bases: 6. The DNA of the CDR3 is TGTGCCAGCAGAGATCTAGCGGGTACCTACGAGCAGTACTTC. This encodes CASRDLAGTYEQYF.

CDR3 protein: CASSGQGWDTEAFF. CDR3 nucleotide sequence: TGTGCCAGCTCTGGGCAGGGCTGGGACACTGAAGCTTTCTTT. This chain joins TRBV12-3 or TRBV12-4 and TRBJ1-1; perhaps TRBD1 as D (5 bases). The CDR3 is made up of 14 amino acids. Trimming left V 8 bases short and J 3 bases short, with 16 bases between.

The CDR3 loop is CASSPTGQRTNTEAFF. The CDR3, as DNA: TGTGCCAGCAGTCCCACGGGACAAAGAACGAACACTGAAGCTTTCTTT. The genes are TRBV27 and TRBJ1-1; possibly TRBD1 for D (6 bases). V was pared by 5 bases and J by 1 base, with 17 bases between. This CDR3 contains 16 residues. Germline V gene data show CDR1 as MNHEY and CDR2 as SMNVEV (reference sequence).

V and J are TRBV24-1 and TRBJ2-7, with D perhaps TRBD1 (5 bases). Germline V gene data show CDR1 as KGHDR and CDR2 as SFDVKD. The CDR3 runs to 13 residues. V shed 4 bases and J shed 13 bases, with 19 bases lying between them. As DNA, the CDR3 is TGTGCCACCAGTGACGTTCGGTCCAGGGCCATTTACTTC. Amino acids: CATSDVRSRAIYF.

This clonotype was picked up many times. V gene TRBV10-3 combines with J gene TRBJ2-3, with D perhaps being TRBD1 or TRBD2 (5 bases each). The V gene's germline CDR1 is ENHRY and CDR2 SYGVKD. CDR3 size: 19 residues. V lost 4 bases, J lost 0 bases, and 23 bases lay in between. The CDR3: CAISGGTPLRDGSTDTQYF. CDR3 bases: TGTGCCATCAGTGGGGGCACCCCCCTACGGGACGGAAGCACAGATACGCAGTATTTT.

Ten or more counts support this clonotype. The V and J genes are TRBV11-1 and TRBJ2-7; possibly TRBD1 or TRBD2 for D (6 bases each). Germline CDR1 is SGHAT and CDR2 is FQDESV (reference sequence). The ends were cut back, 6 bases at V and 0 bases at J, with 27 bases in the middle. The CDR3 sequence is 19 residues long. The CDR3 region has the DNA TGTGCCAGCAGTTTCACACAGGGACTGACACCCCAGAGCTCCTACGAGCAGTACTTC. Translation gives CASSFTQGLTPQSSYEQYF.

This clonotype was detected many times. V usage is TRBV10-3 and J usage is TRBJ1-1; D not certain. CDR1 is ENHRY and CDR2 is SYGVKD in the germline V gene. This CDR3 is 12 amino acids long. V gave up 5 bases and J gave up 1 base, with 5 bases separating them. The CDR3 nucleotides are TGTGCCATCAGTCCGGAGAACACTGAAGCTTTCTTT. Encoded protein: CAISPENTEAFF.

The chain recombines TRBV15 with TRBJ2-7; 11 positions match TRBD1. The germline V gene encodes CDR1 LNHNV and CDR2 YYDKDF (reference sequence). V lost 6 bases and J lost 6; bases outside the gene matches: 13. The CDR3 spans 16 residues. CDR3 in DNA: TGTGCCACCAGTTTGGGTTCAGGGACAGGGGGATTCGAGCAGTACTTC. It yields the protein CATSLGSGTGGFEQYF.

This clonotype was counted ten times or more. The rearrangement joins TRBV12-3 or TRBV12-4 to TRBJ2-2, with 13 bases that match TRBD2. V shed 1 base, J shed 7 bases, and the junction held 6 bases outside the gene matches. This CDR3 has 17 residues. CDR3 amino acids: CASSLGTSGRLFGELFF. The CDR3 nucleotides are TGTGCCAGCAGTTTAGGGACTAGCGGGAGACTATTCGGGGAGCTGTTTTTT.

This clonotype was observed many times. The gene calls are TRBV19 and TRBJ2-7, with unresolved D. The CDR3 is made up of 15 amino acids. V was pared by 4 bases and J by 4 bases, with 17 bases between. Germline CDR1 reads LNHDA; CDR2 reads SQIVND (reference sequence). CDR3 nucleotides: TGTGCCAGTAGTACTCTGCTGGGATCCCTTTACGAGCAGTACTTC. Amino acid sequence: CASSTLLGSLYEQYF.

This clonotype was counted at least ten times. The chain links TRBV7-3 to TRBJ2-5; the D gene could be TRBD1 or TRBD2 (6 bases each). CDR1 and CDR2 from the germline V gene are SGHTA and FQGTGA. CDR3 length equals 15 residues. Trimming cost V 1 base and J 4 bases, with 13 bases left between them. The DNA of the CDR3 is TGTGCCAGCAGCTTAAGTGGGGGGCGGGGAGAGACCCAGTACTTC. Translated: CASSLSGGRGETQYF.

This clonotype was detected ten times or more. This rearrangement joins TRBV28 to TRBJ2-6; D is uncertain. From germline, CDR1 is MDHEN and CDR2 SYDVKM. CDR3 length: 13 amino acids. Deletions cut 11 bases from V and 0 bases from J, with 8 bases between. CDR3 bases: TGTGCCTCTCGGTACTCTGGGGCCAACGTCCTGACTTTC. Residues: CASRYSGANVLTF.

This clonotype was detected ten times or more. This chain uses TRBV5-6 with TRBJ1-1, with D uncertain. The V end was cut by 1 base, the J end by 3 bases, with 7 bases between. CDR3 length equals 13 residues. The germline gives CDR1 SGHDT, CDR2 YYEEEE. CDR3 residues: CASSLRRYTEAFF. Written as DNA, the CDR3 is TGTGCCAGCAGCTTGCGACGGTACACTGAAGCTTTCTTT.

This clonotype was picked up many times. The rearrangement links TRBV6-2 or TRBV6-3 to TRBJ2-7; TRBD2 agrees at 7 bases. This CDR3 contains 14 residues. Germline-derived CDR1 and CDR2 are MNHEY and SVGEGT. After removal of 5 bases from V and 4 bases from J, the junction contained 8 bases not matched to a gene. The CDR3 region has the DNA TGTGCCAGCAGTAAGCCGGGACTAATTTACGAGCAGTACTTC. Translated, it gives CASSKPGLIYEQYF.

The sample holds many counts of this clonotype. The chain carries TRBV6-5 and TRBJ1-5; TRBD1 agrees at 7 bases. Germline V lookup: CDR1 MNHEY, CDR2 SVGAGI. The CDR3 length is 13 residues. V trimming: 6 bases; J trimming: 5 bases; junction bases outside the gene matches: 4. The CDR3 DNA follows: TGTGCCAGCAGAACCACAGGGGATCAGCCCCAGCATTTT. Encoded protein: CASRTTGDQPQHF.

The CDR3 nucleotides read TGTGCCACCAGCAGCCAGACAGGAAACACTGAAGCTTTCTTT. Translated: CATSSQTGNTEAFF. The gene calls are TRBV15 and TRBJ1-1, with D possibly TRBD1 on 6 matching bases. Germline-derived CDR1 and CDR2 are LNHNV and YYDKDF (reference sequence). CDR3 length: 14 residues. V lost 3 bases and J lost 2, with 10 bases in between.

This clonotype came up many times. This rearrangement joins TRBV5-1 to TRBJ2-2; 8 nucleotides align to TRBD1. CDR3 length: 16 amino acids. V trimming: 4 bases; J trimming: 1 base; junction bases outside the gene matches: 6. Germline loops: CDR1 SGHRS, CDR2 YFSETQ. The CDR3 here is CASSKTGTGNTGELFF. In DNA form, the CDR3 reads TGCGCCAGCAGCAAGACCGGGACAGGGAACACCGGGGAGCTGTTTTTT.